This T cell receptor beta chain was observed in a study of shared clonotypes between healthy human individuals. Study background: Per donor, CD8 memory used one plate, CD8 naive used two, CD4 memory used three and CD4 naive used three. The study's findings and limits: In contrast to clonotypes shared by all four donors, non-shared clonotypes had lower generation probabilities. Clonotype sharing levels among donors were expected to vary with sequencing depth.

Libraries were prepared by immunoSEQ multiplex PCR; TCRdb keeps only in-frame clonotypes and omits some of them. The table shows almost 750,000 clones, with 55% to 75% occurring only once. The CDR3 spans 15 residues. Trimming at V came to 4 bases and at J to 4 bases, leaving 10 bases not matched to a gene. Germline-derived CDR1 and CDR2 are SGHRS and YFSETQ. In the case of this clone: Its antigen remains unidentified.

The sample comprised memory CD4+ T cells sorted from blood. Indicated subset: CD45RA-negative fraction. The clonotype originates from a woman in her 30s in good health. The chain couples TRBV5-1 to TRBJ1-1; 7 bases line up with TRBD1. CDR3 protein: CASSLTGAGSTEAFF. The CDR3 DNA follows: TGCGCCAGCAGCCTTACAGGGGCGGGATCCACTGAAGCTTTCTTT.